This T cell receptor (beta chain) was documented in a study of blood T cell repertoires in COVID-19. Across the study: Sites across the United States, Italy and Spain contributed samples from acute and convalescent COVID-19. Nucleic acid was either cDNA or gDNA, and it came from T cells, B-cell-depleted T cells, or PBMCs.

This CDR3 comprises 16 residues. The germline V gene has CDR1 LGHNT and CDR2 FRNRAP. V lost 0 bases to trimming and J lost 8 bases, with 19 bases between them. As originally analysed: Amplified reference gene primers provided the basis for estimating nucleated cell counts. Using immunoSEQ multiplex PCR, the repertoire was profiled, and TCRdb retains in-frame clones only, with some absent. V and J calls and clone size are copied from that table; D and trimming were computed from the DNA. The sample yields some 110,000 clones, 86% seen once. The sample taken for sequencing was peripheral blood. The TCR originated in a human donor in a cohort sampled during active COVID-19. The rearrangement joins TRBV12-5 to TRBJ1-2; D ambiguous. The CDR3 region is CASGLVEKIGSEGYTF. In nucleotides, the CDR3 is TGTGCTAGTGGTTTGGTAGAGAAGATCGGGAGCGAAGGCTACACCTTC.